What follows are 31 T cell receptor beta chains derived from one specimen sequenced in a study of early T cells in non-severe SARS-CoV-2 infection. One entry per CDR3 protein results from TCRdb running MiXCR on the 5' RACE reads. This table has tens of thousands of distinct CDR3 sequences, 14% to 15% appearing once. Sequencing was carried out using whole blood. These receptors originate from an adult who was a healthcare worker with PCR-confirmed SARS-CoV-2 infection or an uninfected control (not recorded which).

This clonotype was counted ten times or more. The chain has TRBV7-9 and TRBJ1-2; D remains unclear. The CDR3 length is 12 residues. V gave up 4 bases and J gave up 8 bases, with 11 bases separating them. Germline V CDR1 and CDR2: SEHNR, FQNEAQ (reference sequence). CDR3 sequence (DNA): TGTGCCAGCAGCTATTTAGGCGTGGGCTACACCTTC. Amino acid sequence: CASSYLGVGYTF. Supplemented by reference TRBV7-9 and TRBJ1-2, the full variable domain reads DTGVSQNPRHKITKRGQNVTFRCDPISEHNRLYWYRQTLGQGPEFLTYFQNEAQLEKSRLLSDRFSAERPKGSFSTLEIQRTEQGDSAMYLCASSYLGVGYTFGSGTRLTVV.

CDR3 residues: CASSYVAAGGGGTQYF. The CDR3 DNA reads as TGTGCCAGCAGTTACGTAGCGGCGGGAGGAGGGGGTACGCAGTATTTT. The chain links TRBV6-6 to TRBJ2-3, with 8 nucleotides matching TRBD2. This CDR3 spans 16 amino acids. J lost 8 bases, V lost 2 bases, and 12 bases had no gene match. The germline V gene encodes CDR1 MNHNY and CDR2 SVGAGI (reference sequence).

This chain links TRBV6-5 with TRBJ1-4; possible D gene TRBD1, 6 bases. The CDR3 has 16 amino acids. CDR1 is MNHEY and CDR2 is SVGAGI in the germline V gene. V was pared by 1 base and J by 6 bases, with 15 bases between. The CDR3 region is CASSYYAGAGYEKLFF. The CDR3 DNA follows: TGTGCCAGCAGTTACTACGCAGGGGCCGGGTATGAAAAACTGTTTTTT.

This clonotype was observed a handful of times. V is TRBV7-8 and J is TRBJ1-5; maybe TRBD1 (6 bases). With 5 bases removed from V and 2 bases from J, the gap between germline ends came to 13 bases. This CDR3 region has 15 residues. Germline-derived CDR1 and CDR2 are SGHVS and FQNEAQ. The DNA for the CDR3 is TGTGCCAGCAGCGCCACCAGGGGTCGCAATCAGCCCCAGCATTTT. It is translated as CASSATRGRNQPQHF.

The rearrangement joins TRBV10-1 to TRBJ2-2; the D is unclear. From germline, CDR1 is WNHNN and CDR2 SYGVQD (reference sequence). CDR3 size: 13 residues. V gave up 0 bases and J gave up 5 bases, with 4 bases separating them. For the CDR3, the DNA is TGCGCCAGCAGTGAGTCTGGTACCGGGGAGCTGTTTTTT. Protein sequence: CASSESGTGELFF.

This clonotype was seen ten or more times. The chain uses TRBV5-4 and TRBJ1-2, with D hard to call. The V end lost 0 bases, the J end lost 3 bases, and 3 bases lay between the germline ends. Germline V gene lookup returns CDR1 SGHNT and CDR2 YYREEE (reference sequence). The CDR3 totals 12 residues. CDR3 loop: CASSLDDYGYTF. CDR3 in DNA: TGTGCCAGCAGCTTGGATGACTATGGCTACACCTTC.

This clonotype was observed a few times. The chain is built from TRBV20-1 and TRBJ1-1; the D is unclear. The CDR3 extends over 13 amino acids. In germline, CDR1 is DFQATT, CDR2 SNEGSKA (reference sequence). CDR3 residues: CSALSSRNTEAFF. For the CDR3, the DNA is TGCAGCGCCCTGTCCAGCCGAAACACTGAAGCTTTCTTT.

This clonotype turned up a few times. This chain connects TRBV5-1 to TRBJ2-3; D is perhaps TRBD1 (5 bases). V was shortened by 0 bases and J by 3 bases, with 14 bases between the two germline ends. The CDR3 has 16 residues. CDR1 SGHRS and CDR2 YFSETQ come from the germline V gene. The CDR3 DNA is TGCGCCAGCAGCTTGGACCAGGGAAAGGAGACAGATACGCAGTATTTT. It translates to CASSLDQGKETDTQYF.

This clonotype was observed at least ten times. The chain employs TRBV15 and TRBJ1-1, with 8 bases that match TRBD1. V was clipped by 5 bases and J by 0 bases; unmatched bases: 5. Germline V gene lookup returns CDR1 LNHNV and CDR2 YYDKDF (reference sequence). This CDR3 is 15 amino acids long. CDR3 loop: CATSARQGMNTEAFF. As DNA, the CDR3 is TGTGCCACCAGCGCCCGACAGGGGATGAACACTGAAGCTTTCTTT.

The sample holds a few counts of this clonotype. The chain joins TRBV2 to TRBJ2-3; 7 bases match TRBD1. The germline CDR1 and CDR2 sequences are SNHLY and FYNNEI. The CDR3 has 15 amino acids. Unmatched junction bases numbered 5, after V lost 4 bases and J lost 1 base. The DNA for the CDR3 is TGTGCCAGCAGTGGACAGGGCGCCGGCACAGATACGCAGTATTTT. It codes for CASSGQGAGTDTQYF.

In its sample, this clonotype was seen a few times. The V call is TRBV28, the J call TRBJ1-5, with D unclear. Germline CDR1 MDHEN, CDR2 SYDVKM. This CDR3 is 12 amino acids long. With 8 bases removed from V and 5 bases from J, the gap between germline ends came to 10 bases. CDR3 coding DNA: TGTGCCAGCGACGGCATTGATCAGCCCCAGCATTTT. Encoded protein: CASDGIDQPQHF.

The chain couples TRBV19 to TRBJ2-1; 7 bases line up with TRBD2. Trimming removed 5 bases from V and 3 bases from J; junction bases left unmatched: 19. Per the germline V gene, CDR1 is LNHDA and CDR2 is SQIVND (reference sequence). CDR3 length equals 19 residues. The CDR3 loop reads CASSRTHMTGGPGYNEQFF. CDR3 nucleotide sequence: TGTGCCAGTAGTCGAACCCACATGACGGGAGGCCCCGGCTACAATGAGCAGTTCTTC.

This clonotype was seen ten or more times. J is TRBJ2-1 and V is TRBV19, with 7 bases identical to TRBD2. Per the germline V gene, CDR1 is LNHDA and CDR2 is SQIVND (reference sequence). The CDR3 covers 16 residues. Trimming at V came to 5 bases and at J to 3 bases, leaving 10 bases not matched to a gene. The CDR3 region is CASSSRLATLYNEQFF. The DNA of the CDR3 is TGTGCCAGTAGTTCCAGACTAGCCACCCTCTACAATGAGCAGTTCTTC.

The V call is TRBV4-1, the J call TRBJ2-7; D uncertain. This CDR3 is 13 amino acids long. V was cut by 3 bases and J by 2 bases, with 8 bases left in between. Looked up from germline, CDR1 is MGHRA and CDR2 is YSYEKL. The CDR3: CASSQGSPYEQYF. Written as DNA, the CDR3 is TGCGCCAGCAGCCAGGGGTCACCCTACGAGCAGTACTTC.

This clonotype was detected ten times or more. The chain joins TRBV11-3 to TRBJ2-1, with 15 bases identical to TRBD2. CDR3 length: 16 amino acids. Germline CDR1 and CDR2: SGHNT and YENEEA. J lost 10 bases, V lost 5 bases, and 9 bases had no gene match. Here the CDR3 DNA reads TGTGCCAGCAGCGAGGGACTAGCGGGAGGTCGCGCGGAGCAGTTCTTC. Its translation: CASSEGLAGGRAEQFF. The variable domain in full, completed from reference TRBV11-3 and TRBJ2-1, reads EAGVVQSPRYKIIEKKQPVAFWCNPISGHNTLYWYLQNLGQGPELLIRYENEEAVDDSQLPKDRFSAERLKGVDSTLKIQPAELGDSAVYLCASSEGLAGGRAEQFFGPGTRLTVL.

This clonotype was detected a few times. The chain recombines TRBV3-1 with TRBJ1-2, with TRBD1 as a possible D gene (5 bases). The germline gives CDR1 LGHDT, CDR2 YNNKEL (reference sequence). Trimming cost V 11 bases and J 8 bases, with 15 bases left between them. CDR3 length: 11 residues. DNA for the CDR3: TGTGCCTCGGGAAGGGGCAGGGGCTACACCTTC. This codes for CASGRGRGYTF.

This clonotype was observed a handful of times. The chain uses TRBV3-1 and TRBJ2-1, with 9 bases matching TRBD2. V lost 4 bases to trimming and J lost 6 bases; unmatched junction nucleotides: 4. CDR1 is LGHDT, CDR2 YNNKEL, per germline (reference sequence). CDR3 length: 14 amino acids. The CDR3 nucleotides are TGTGCCAGCAGCCGGCTAGCGGGAACCAATGAGCAGTTCTTC. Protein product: CASSRLAGTNEQFF.

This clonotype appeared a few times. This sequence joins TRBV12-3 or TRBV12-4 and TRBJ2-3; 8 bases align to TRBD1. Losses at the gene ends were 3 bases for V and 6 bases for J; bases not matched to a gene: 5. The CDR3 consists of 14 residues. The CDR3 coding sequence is TGTGCCAGCAGTTTGGACAGGGCGGCGGATACGCAGTATTTT. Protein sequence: CASSLDRAADTQYF.

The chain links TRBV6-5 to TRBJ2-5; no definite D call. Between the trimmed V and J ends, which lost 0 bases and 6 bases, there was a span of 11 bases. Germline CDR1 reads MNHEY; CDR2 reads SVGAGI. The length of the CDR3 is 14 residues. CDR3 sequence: CASSYSIRVQTQYF. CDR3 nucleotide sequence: TGTGCCAGCAGTTACTCGATAAGGGTTCAGACCCAGTACTTC.

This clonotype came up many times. The CDR3 nucleotides read TGTGCCAGCAGCTCTCCCGACAGGACTAACTATGGCTACACCTTC. Its translation is CASSSPDRTNYGYTF. This sequence joins TRBV7-9 and TRBJ1-2; weak D call: TRBD1 (6 bases). The CDR3 sequence is 15 residues long. V dropped 4 bases and J dropped 0 bases, with 12 bases sitting between them. Germline V gene lookup returns CDR1 SEHNR and CDR2 FQNEAQ (reference sequence).

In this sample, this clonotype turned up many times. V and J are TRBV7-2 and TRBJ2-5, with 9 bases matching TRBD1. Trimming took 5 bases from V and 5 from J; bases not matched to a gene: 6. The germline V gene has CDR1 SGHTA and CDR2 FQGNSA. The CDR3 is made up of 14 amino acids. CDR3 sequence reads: CASSLAGTGETQYF. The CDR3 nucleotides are TGTGCCAGCAGCCTGGCCGGGACAGGGGAGACCCAGTACTTC.

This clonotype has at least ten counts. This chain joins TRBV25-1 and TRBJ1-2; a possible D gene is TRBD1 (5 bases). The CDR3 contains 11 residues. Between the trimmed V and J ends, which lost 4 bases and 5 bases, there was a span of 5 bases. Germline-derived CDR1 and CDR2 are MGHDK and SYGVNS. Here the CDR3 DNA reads TGTGCCAGCAGTGCAGGGTATGGCTACACCTTC. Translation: CASSAGYGYTF.

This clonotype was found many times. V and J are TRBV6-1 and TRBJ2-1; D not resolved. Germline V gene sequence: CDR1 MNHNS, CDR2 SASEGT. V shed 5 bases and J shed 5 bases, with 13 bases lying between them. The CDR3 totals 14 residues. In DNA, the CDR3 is TGTGCCAGCAGTCCTAGGAGTCGGGACAATGAGCAGTTCTTC. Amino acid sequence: CASSPRSRDNEQFF.

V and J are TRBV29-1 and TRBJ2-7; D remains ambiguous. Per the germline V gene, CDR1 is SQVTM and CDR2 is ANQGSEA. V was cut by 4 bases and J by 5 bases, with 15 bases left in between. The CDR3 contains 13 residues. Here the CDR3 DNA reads TGCAGCGTTGCCGGCCAGGATTGGAACGAGCAGTACTTC. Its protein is CSVAGQDWNEQYF.

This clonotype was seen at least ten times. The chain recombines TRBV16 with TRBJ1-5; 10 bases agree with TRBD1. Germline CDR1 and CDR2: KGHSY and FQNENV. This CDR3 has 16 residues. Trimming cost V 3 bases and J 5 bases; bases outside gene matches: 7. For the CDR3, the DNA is TGTGCCAGCAGCCAGACGACAGGGGGCGGTCATCAGCCCCAGCATTTT. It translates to CASSQTTGGGHQPQHF.

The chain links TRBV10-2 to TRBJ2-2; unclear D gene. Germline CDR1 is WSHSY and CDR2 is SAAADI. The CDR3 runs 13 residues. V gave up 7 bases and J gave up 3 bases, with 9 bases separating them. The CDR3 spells CASTNSHTGELFF. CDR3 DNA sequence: TGCGCCAGCACGAACAGCCACACCGGGGAGCTGTTTTTT.

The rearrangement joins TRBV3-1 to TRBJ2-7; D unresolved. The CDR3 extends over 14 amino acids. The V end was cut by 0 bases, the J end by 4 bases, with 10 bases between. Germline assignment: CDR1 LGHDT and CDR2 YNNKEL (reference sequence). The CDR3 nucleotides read TGTGCCAGCAGCCAAGATGTGGGAACTTACGAGCAGTACTTC. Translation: CASSQDVGTYEQYF.

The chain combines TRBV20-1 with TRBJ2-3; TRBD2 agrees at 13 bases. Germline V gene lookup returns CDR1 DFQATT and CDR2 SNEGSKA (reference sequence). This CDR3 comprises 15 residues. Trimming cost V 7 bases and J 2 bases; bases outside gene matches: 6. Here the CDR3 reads CSVTGTSGTTDTQYF. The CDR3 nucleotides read TGCAGTGTCACCGGGACTAGCGGGACCACAGATACGCAGTATTTT.

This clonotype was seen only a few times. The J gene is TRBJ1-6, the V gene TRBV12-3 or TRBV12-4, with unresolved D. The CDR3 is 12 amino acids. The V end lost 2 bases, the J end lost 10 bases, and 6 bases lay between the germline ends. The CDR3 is CASSLFGSPLHF. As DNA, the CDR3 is TGTGCCAGCAGTTTATTTGGCTCACCCCTCCACTTT.

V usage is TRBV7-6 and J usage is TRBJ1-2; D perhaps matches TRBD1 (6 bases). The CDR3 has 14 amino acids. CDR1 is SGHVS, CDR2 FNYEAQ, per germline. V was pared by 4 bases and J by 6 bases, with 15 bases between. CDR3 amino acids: CASSYSGGADGYTF. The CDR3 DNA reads TGTGCCAGCAGCTACTCGGGGGGCGCGGATGGCTACACCTTC.

The CDR3 spells CASSQDPGHSYEQYF. The CDR3 DNA is TGTGCCAGCAGCCAAGATCCGGGACACTCCTACGAGCAGTACTTC. This sequence joins TRBV3-1 and TRBJ2-7; weak D call: TRBD1 (6 bases). The V end lost 0 bases, the J end lost 0 bases, and 9 bases lay between the germline ends. The CDR3 is 15 residues long. Germline values: CDR1 LGHDT, CDR2 YNNKEL (reference sequence).